This T cell receptor (beta chain) stems from a study of regulatory T cells in long-lasting Graves disease. In this sample, this clonotype turned up a few times. Documented time point: newly diagnosed GD, antithyroid drugs for less than 3 months. RNA from PBMCs was the source of the TCR library. Doctors identified Graves' disease using the American Thyroid Association guidelines. V was clipped by 3 bases and J by 10 bases, with 19 bases between them. Germline lookup yields CDR1 LNHDA and CDR2 SQIVND (reference sequence). This CDR3 contains 15 residues. Sequencing libraries for TCR beta were prepared with iRepertoire HTBI primers and Arm-PCR of CDR3 regions. From the multiplex PCR reads, TCRdb called clonotypes with MiXCR, one entry per CDR3 protein. The table includes around 400,000 distinct CDR3 sequences, 15% to 19% detected once.

V usage is TRBV19 and J usage is TRBJ2-1, with D unresolved. The receptor's source is a female donor with Graves disease. Here the sequenced sample was peripheral blood mononuclear cells (PBMCs), taken at new diagnosis, from a patient treated with antithyroid drugs. DNA for the CDR3: TGTGCCAGTAGTATTGATCGATATAGGAGAGTCGAGCAGTTCTTC. This encodes CASSIDRYRRVEQFF. Full variable domain (missing parts from reference TRBV19 and TRBJ2-1): DGGITQSPKYLFRKEGQNVTLSCEQNLNHDAMYWYRQDPGQGLRLIYYSQIVNDFQKGDIAEGYSVSREKKESFPLTVTSAQKNPTAFYLCASSIDRYRRVEQFFGPGTRLTVL.